This entry concerns a single TCR beta chain. The data stem from a study of cytotoxic CD8 clonotypes in ibrutinib-treated CLL. Target depth was 1 in 200,000 to 1 in 1 million T cells, about 10x per clonotype. Method: immunoSEQ multiplex PCR; TCRdb's copy keeps in-frame clones and lacks some. The repertoire holds about 130,000 clones, around three quarters seen once, with 9.5% to 15% in the top ten. The V and J ends lost 3 bases and 5 bases respectively, with 11 bases between them. Germline V gene data show CDR1 as LNHDA and CDR2 as SQIVND (reference sequence). The CDR3 has 14 residues. The receptor was isolated from a human donor with chronic lymphocytic leukemia. This sample comprised PBMCs, obtained after 12 months of ibrutinib treatment. The chain combines TRBV19 with TRBJ1-5, with a possible D match to TRBD1 (5 bases). DNA for the CDR3: TGTGCCAGTAGTATCCAGGGAAGTGATCAGCCCCAGCATTTT. Its protein is CASSIQGSDQPQHF.